The 17 T cell receptor beta chains below were found in one sample sequenced in a study of STAT5B mutations in CD4+ large granular lymphocyte leukemia (dated by TCRdb to about 2022). Receptors were amplified or captured by the immunoSEQ multiplex PCR assay. Not all clones reach the TCRdb copy of this immuneACCESS table, which keeps in-frame sequences only. Checked studies attribute under half of the gap to unresolved V genes and leave the rest unexplained. Across this sample there are tens of thousands of clones, with around 82% seen only once. The top ten clones comprise 0.3% to 0.4% of the sample. The sequenced material came from CD4+ T cells from blood buffy coats. Receptors originate from a human donor in good health.

CDR3 nucleotides: TGTGCCAGCAGTGACGGGGGGCTAGGATCAGATACGCAGTATTTT. Amino acid sequence: CASSDGGLGSDTQYF. The V gene is TRBV6-4, the J gene TRBJ2-3, with D perhaps given as TRBD1 or TRBD2 (6 bases each). Looked up from germline, CDR1 is MRHNA and CDR2 is SNTAGT. V shed 2 bases and J shed 4 bases, with 13 bases lying between them. The CDR3 totals 15 residues.

The rearrangement links TRBV10-3 to TRBJ2-1; 8 positions agree with TRBD2. Trimming at V came to 5 bases and at J to 1 base, leaving 10 bases not matched to a gene. The CDR3 totals 17 residues. Germline V gene data show CDR1 as ENHRY and CDR2 as SYGVKD. CDR3 residues: CAISLTGTSGSYNEQFF. CDR3 DNA: TGTGCCATCAGTTTAACCGGGACTAGTGGATCCTACAATGAGCAGTTCTTC.

The J gene is TRBJ1-1, the V gene TRBV6-6, with D perhaps matching TRBD1 (5 bases). The CDR3 consists of 12 residues. The ends were cut back, 6 bases at V and 1 base at J, with 6 bases in the middle. Germline V gene data show CDR1 as MNHNY and CDR2 as SVGAGI (reference sequence). CDR3 residues: CASRGTNTEAFF. In DNA, the CDR3 is TGTGCCAGCAGGGGGACGAACACTGAAGCTTTCTTT.

The count of this clone is one. The V call is TRBV19, the J call TRBJ2-6; D gene ambiguous. Germline V lookup: CDR1 LNHDA, CDR2 SQIVND (reference sequence). The CDR3 consists of 16 residues. V dropped 2 bases and J dropped 4 bases, with 12 bases sitting between them. The CDR3: CASSISELSGANVLTF. The DNA for the CDR3 is TGTGCCAGTAGTATATCCGAGCTCTCGGGGGCCAACGTCCTGACTTTC.

This clone has a single count. The genes are TRBV28 and TRBJ2-3, with 10 nucleotides matching TRBD2. J lost 1 base, V lost 6 bases, and 4 bases had no gene match. Germline CDR1 is MDHEN and CDR2 is SYDVKM. There are 15 residues in the CDR3. The CDR3 DNA is TGTGCCAGCAGCCCTAGCGGGAGAGGCACAGATACGCAGTATTTT. This sequence encodes CASSPSGRGTDTQYF.

V usage is TRBV10-1 and J usage is TRBJ1-4; D unclear. Germline lookup yields CDR1 WNHNN and CDR2 SYGVQD (reference sequence). Trimming took 0 bases from V and 8 from J, leaving 13 bases between them. This CDR3 has 15 amino acids. The CDR3 DNA reads as TGCGCCAGCAGTGAGTCGGTTGGAGGTTGGGAAAAACTGTTTTTT. Its protein is CASSESVGGWEKLFF.

The chain joins TRBV27 to TRBJ2-2; D unclear. The CDR3 is made up of 14 amino acids. V was shortened by 7 bases and J by 4 bases, with 13 bases between the two germline ends. Germline values: CDR1 MNHEY, CDR2 SMNVEV (reference sequence). The chain's CDR3 is CASTPTVFTGELFF. CDR3 bases: TGTGCCAGCACCCCGACCGTTTTCACCGGGGAGCTGTTTTTT.

DNA for the CDR3: TGTGCCAGCAGCCCAGGGGGACAGGGGGGGTTAGTTTATGGCTACACCTTC. As protein: CASSPGGQGGLVYGYTF. The chain uses TRBV7-3 and TRBJ1-2; 11 bases agree with TRBD1. CDR3 size: 17 residues. CDR1 SGHTA and CDR2 FQGTGA come from the germline V gene. J was trimmed by 5 bases and V by 5 bases; bases with no gene match: 13.

The CDR3 sequence is CASSFLGGTHSYEQYF. CDR3 DNA sequence: TGTGCCAGCAGCTTCTTGGGGGGGACCCACTCCTACGAGCAGTACTTC. The V and J genes are TRBV5-6 and TRBJ2-7; TRBD2 aligns across 7 bases. The germline CDR1 and CDR2 sequences are SGHDT and YYEEEE. The CDR3 runs to 16 residues. Unmatched junction bases numbered 8, after V lost 2 bases and J lost 0 bases.

V gene TRBV5-4 combines with J gene TRBJ1-1; perhaps TRBD1 as D (6 bases). This CDR3 spans 14 amino acids. Looked up from germline, CDR1 is SGHNT and CDR2 is YYREEE (reference sequence). V lost 4 bases and J 1 base, leaving 11 bases between the germline ends. The CDR3 sequence is CASSGGAGNTEAFF. The CDR3 nucleotides read TGTGCCAGCAGCGGGGGGGCTGGGAACACTGAAGCTTTCTTT.

The V and J genes are TRBV27 and TRBJ1-1; no reliable D call. Germline V gene lookup returns CDR1 MNHEY and CDR2 SMNVEV (reference sequence). The CDR3 has 11 amino acids. V was trimmed by 6 bases and J by 14 bases, leaving 16 bases between them. Here the CDR3 reads CASRGLGSPFF. Here the CDR3 DNA reads TGTGCCAGCAGAGGTCTCGGTAGTCCATTCTTT.

The V gene is TRBV5-1, the J gene TRBJ1-1; TRBD1 agrees at 8 bases. Looked up from germline, CDR1 is SGHRS and CDR2 is YFSETQ. V lost 5 bases, J lost 12 bases, and 9 bases stayed unmatched. This CDR3 region has 12 residues. The CDR3 nucleotides read TGCGCCAGCAGGGAGACAGGGGCTACTCCTTTCTTT. The encoded protein is CASRETGATPFF. The full variable domain, its missing parts supplied by reference TRBV5-1 and TRBJ1-1, is KAGVTQTPRYLIKTRGQQVTLSCSPISGHRSVSWYQQTPGQGLQFLFEYFSETQRNKGNFPGRFSGRQFSNSRSEMNVSTLELGDSALYLCASRETGATPFFGQGTRLTVV.

The CDR3 DNA reads TGTGCCAGCAGTTCGCCATCCCTTAACTATGGCTACACCTTC. Amino acids: CASSSPSLNYGYTF. This chain joins TRBV6-5 and TRBJ1-2; D gene uncertain. The CDR3 spans 14 residues. Germline-derived CDR1 and CDR2 are MNHEY and SVGAGI. V lost 4 bases, J lost 1 base, and 10 bases lay in between.

The chain combines TRBV7-9 with TRBJ1-4; D perhaps matches TRBD1 (6 bases). V lost 6 bases and J 8 bases, leaving 16 bases between the germline ends. The length of the CDR3 is 14 residues. CDR1 and CDR2 (germline): SEHNR, FQNEAQ (reference sequence). In nucleotides, the CDR3 is TGTGCCAGCAGGGCCGGACAGCTAGGCGAAAAACTGTTTTTT. This codes for CASRAGQLGEKLFF. Filled out from reference TRBV7-9 and TRBJ1-4, the complete variable domain reads DTGVSQNPRHKITKRGQNVTFRCDPISEHNRLYWYRQTLGQGPEFLTYFQNEAQLEKSRLLSDRFSAERPKGSFSTLEIQRTEQGDSAMYLCASRAGQLGEKLFFGSGTQLSVL.

The chain couples TRBV5-1 to TRBJ2-5, with D possibly being TRBD1 (6 bases). Germline assignment: CDR1 SGHRS and CDR2 YFSETQ. V shed 4 bases and J shed 1 base, with 11 bases lying between them. The CDR3 contains 14 residues. This CDR3 reads CASSPDRFQETQYF. CDR3 nucleotides: TGCGCCAGCAGCCCCGACAGGTTCCAAGAGACCCAGTACTTC.

This clone was found once. The chain has TRBV4-2 and TRBJ1-5; no firm D call. The germline gives CDR1 LGHNA, CDR2 YNFKEQ. Deletions cut 0 bases from V and 7 bases from J, with 13 bases between. The CDR3 covers 15 residues. This CDR3 reads CASSQDGEGQQPQHF. Written as DNA, the CDR3 is TGTGCCAGCAGCCAAGATGGGGAGGGTCAACAGCCCCAGCATTTT.

The chain couples TRBV2 to TRBJ2-7; a possible D gene is TRBD1 (6 bases). CDR1 SNHLY and CDR2 FYNNEI come from the germline V gene. The CDR3 is 12 residues long. Between the trimmed V and J ends, which lost 7 bases and 7 bases, there was a span of 14 bases. The CDR3 region is CASKPDRGEQYF. The CDR3 DNA follows: TGTGCCAGCAAACCGGACAGAGGGGAGCAGTACTTC.